Listed below are T cell receptor beta chains from one sample, sequenced in a study of regulatory dendritic cells for organ transplantation. Profiled with immunoSEQ multiplex PCR; TCRdb holds only in-frame clones, not every one. The sample shows about 20,000 clones, 70% to 90% of them seen only once. The antigens of these receptors remain unknown. The sequenced sample was naive CD4+ T cells from blood cultured with regulatory dendritic cells. The source of these receptors is a human donor in good health. The CDR3 runs from the conserved cysteine through the conserved F or W. The D gene is left open where the match is weak. Clone size is stated in some rows and not others, as once, few, many or a class when expanded.

cdr3_nt cdr3_aa j_call clone_size d_call v_call
TGTGCCAGCAGTGAGAACTCTGGAAACACCATATATTTT CASSENSGNTIYF TRBJ1-3 - - TRBV2
TGTGCCAGCAGTTCCCCCTCCAACTCGAGGGGCTACACCTTC CASSSPSNSRGYTF TRBJ1-2 few - TRBV28
TGTGCCAGCAGCAGGGAAGGCAATCAGCCCCAGCATTTT CASSREGNQPQHF TRBJ1-5 - - TRBV2
TGTGCCAGCAGCTTCCGGGGGGAGACCCAGTACTTC CASSFRGETQYF TRBJ2-5 - - TRBV7-2
TGTGCCAGCAGCTTAGGACTAGCGGGGGGGAACTTC CASSLGLAGGNF TRBJ2-5 - TRBD2 TRBV7-2
TGTGCCAGCAGCCAAGACGTTTTTAATGAAAAACTGTTTTTT CASSQDVFNEKLFF TRBJ1-4 - - TRBV4-2
TGTGCCAGCAGCCAAGTCTGGGACACCGGGGAGCTGTTTTTT CASSQVWDTGELFF TRBJ2-2 - - TRBV6-5
TGTGCCAGCTCATCCCTAGCGGACAATGAGCAGTTCTTC CASSSLADNEQFF TRBJ2-1 - TRBD2 TRBV18
TGTGCCACCAGCGATCCGCGTGGGTGGTCCGCTGAAGCTTTCTTT CATSDPRGWSAEAFF TRBJ1-1 once - TRBV15
TGTGCCTGGAGTGTACGTCGAGAGACCCAGTACTTC CAWSVRRETQYF TRBJ2-5 few - TRBV30
TGTGCCAGCAGCGTAGCTTTAAATGGCGGGGCCTACGAGCAGTACTTC CASSVALNGGAYEQYF TRBJ2-7 - - TRBV9
TGCGCCAGCGCCCCAGGGGATATAAACTATGGCTACACCTTC CASAPGDINYGYTF TRBJ1-2 - - TRBV5-1
TGCGCCAGCAGCCAGGGAGCGTTATCAGAGACCCAGTACTTC CASSQGALSETQYF TRBJ2-5 once - TRBV5-1
TGTGCCTGGAGTGAATACACTGAAGCTTTCTTT CAWSEYTEAFF TRBJ1-1 - - TRBV30
TGTGCCAGCAGCTTAGCGCGTCTAGCGGGAGGAGAGACCCAGTACTTC CASSLARLAGGETQYF TRBJ2-5 - TRBD2 TRBV7-2
TGTGCCAGCAGTGAGTGGTCAGCTGGTGGCTACACCTTC CASSEWSAGGYTF TRBJ1-2 - - TRBV6-1
TGTGCCAGCAGCAAAGGTCGCTGTCGCCCTGCCAAAAACATTCAGTACTTC CASSKGRCRPAKNIQYF TRBJ2-4 - - TRBV21-1
TGTGCCAGTAGTAATCAACGGACCGAAAAACTGTTTTTT CASSNQRTEKLFF TRBJ1-4 few - TRBV19
TGTGCCAGCAGTTGGTTACAGGTTAATTCACCCCTCCACTTT CASSWLQVNSPLHF TRBJ1-6 - - TRBV2
TGTGCCAGTAGTATAGGACGGGCCCGGGGAGAGTCCTACAATGAGCAGTTCTTC CASSIGRARGESYNEQFF TRBJ2-1 - - TRBV19
TGTGCCAGTAGTACCGGGACAGGGTATAGCAATCAGCCCCAGCATTTT CASSTGTGYSNQPQHF TRBJ1-5 - TRBD1 TRBV19
TGCGCCAGCAGCCAATTCGTCCGTCAGCCCCAGCATTTT CASSQFVRQPQHF TRBJ1-5 - - TRBV4-3
TGTGCCAGCAGCCGACCGGGACTACCCTACAATGAGCAGTTCTTC CASSRPGLPYNEQFF TRBJ2-1 - TRBD2 TRBV27
TGTGCCAGCAGTTTTTGGCAGGCTGAAGCTTTCTTT CASSFWQAEAFF TRBJ1-1 - - TRBV28
TGTGCCAGCAGCGCGGACGGGAACACTGAAGCTTTCTTT CASSADGNTEAFF TRBJ1-1 - - TRBV5-4
TGTGCCAGCAGCCCCCAGCTTTCACCGGGTGGAAAACTGTTTTTT CASSPQLSPGGKLFF TRBJ1-4 - - TRBV2
TGTGCCAGCAGTCAGGGGCATAGTGGTAACTATGGCTACACCTTC CASSQGHSGNYGYTF TRBJ1-2 - - TRBV28
TGTGCCAGTAGTATCGCCGGGACTAGCGGGGTTCACTACAATGAGCAGTTCTTC CASSIAGTSGVHYNEQFF TRBJ2-1 - TRBD2 TRBV19
TGTGCCAGCAGCGTAGCTACAGGGCCGAACACTGAAGCTTTCTTT CASSVATGPNTEAFF TRBJ1-1 - - TRBV9